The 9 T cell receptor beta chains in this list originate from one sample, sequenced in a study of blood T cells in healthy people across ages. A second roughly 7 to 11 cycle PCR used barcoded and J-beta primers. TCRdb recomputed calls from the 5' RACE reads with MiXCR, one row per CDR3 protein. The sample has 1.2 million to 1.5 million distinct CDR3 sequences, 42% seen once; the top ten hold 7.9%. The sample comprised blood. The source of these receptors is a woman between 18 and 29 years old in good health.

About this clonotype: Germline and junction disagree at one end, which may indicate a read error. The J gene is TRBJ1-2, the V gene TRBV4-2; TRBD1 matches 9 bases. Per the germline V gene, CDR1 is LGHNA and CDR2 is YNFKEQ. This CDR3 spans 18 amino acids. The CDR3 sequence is CAGSQDLGQGSFNYGYTF. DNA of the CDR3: TGTGCCGGCAGCCAAGATCTGGGACAGGGCAGTTTTAACTATGGCTACACCTTC.

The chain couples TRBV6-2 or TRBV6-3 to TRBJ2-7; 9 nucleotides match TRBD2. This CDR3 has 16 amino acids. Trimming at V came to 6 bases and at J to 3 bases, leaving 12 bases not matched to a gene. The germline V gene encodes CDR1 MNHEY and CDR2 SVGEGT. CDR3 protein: CASSLPGGRAFYEQYF. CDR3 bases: TGTGCCAGCAGCCTACCGGGCGGGAGGGCCTTCTACGAGCAGTACTTC.

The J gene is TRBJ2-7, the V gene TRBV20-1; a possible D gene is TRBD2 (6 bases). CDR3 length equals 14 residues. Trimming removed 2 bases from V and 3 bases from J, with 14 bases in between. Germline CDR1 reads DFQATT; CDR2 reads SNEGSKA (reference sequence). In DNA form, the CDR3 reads TGCAGTGCTAGAAAGGGAGGCTCGAACTACGAGCAGTACTTC. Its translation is CSARKGGSNYEQYF.

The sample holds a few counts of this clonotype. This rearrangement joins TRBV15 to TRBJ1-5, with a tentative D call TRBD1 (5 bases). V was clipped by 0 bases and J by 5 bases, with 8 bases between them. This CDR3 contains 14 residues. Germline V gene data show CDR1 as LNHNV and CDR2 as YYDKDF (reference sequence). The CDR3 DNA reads TGTGCCACCAGCAGAGATCCGGGGGATCAGCCCCAGCATTTT. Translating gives CATSRDPGDQPQHF.

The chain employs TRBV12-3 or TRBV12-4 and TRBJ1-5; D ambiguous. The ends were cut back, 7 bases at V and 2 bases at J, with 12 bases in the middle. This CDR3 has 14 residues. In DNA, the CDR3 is TGTGCCAGCACCCCCTGGGTTGGCAATCAGCCCCAGCATTTT. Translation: CASTPWVGNQPQHF.

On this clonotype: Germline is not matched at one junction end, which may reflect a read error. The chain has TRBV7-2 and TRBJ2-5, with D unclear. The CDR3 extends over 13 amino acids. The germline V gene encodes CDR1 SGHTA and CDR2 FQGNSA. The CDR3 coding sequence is TGTGTCAGCAGCCCCGGGTCCACCTACGTGCAGTACTTC. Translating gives CVSSPGSTYVQYF.

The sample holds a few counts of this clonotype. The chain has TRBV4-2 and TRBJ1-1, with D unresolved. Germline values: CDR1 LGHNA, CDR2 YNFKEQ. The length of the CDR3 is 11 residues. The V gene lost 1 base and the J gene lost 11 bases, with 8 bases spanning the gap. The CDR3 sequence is CASSQGEEAFF. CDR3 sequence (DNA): TGTGCCAGCAGCCAAGGGGAAGAGGCTTTCTTT.

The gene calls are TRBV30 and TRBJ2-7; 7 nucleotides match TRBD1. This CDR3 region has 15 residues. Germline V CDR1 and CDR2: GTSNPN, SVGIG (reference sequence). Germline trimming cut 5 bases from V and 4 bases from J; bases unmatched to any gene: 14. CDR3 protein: CAWARPGTVVYEQYF. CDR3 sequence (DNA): TGTGCCTGGGCTAGACCCGGGACAGTTGTTTACGAGCAGTACTTC. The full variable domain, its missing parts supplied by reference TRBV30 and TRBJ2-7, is SQTIHQWPATLVQPVGSPLSLECTVEGTSNPNLYWYRQAAGRGLQLLFYSVGIGQISSEVPQNLSASRPQDRQFILSSKKLLLSDSGFYLCAWARPGTVVYEQYFGPGTRLTVT.

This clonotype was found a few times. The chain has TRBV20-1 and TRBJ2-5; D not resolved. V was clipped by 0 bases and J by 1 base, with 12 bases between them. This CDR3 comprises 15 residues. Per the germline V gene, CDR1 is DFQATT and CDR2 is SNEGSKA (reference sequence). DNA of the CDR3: TGCAGTGCTAGAGATCATGCGAGATCCCAAGAGACCCAGTACTTC. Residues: CSARDHARSQETQYF.